This T cell receptor beta chain was recorded in a study of OX40 agonist ivuxolimab in advanced cancers. Profiling relied on immunoSEQ multiplex PCR, and the TCRdb table lists in-frame clones only, not all of them. The repertoire has around 30,000 clones, roughly 80% of them found once; the top ten carry more than 9.5%. CDR3 length equals 17 residues. The germline V gene has CDR1 SEHNR and CDR2 FQNEAQ (reference sequence). With 5 bases removed from V and 0 bases from J, the gap between germline ends came to 14 bases. The source is an adult with an advanced solid tumor such as melanoma, head and neck, liver or kidney cancer. The chain joins TRBV7-9 to TRBJ1-6; D not resolved. Material: CD4+ or CD8+ T cells sorted from blood, obtained in a trial of the OX40 agonist ivuxolimab. CDR3 protein: CASSEDIATSYNSPLHF. The CDR3 DNA is TGTGCCAGCAGCGAAGACATAGCCACCTCCTATAATTCACCCCTCCACTTT.